A selection of T cell receptor beta chains follows, all from one sample in a study of shared clonotypes between healthy human individuals. Data came from immunoSEQ multiplex PCR; TCRdb stores just in-frame clones and leaves some out. The sample lists some 2,100,000 clones, approximately 96% seen once, with around 0.13% in the top ten. The specimen was naive CD4+ T cells sorted from blood. The receptors stem from a young man in good health. CDR3s include the opening cysteine and the closing phenylalanine or tryptophan. Each record gives: clone size, V gene, J gene, D gene, CDR3 protein, CDR3 DNA. The D gene is left open where the match is weak. The listing skips clone size in some rows; elsewhere it reads once, few, many or a size class.

>-|TRBV2|TRBJ1-5|-
CASSLTEFSQPQHF
TGTGCCAGCAGTCTTACGGAATTTAGTCAGCCCCAGCATTTT
>-|TRBV7-2|TRBJ2-7|TRBD2
CASSLGLLAGGPYEQYF
TGTGCCAGCAGCTTGGGATTGCTAGCGGGAGGGCCCTACGAGCAGTACTTC
>-|TRBV28|TRBJ1-2|-
CASSLIAGNYGYTF
TGTGCCAGCAGCCTCATTGCGGGGAACTATGGCTACACCTTC
>-|TRBV7-2|TRBJ1-1|TRBD1
CASSPDRGGTEAFF
TGTGCCAGCAGCCCCGACAGGGGAGGGACTGAAGCTTTCTTT
>-|TRBV29-1|TRBJ2-1|TRBD1
CSVVWTGVLNEQFF
TGCAGCGTTGTATGGACAGGGGTTCTCAATGAGCAGTTCTTC
>-|TRBV5-1|TRBJ1-1|-
CASSLAGGNTEAFF
TGCGCCAGCAGCTTGGCCGGGGGCAACACTGAAGCTTTCTTT
>-|TRBV30|TRBJ2-7|-
CAWSVAGYEQYF
TGTGCCTGGAGTGTTGCCGGTTACGAGCAGTACTTC
>-|TRBV5-1|TRBJ1-4|-
CASSLALTGENEKLFF
TGCGCCAGCAGCCTGGCCCTGACAGGAGAAAATGAAAAACTGTTTTTT
>-|TRBV28|TRBJ2-6|-
CASSFSGTGLSGANVLTF
TGTGCCAGCAGTTTTTCCGGGACTGGACTCTCTGGGGCCAACGTCCTGACTTTC
>-|TRBV4-3|TRBJ1-1|-
CASSQGRILNTEAFF
TGCGCCAGCAGCCAAGGCCGAATATTGAACACTGAAGCTTTCTTT
>-|TRBV5-6|TRBJ2-1|-
CASSLILANYNEQFF
TGTGCCAGCAGCTTGATTCTAGCCAACTACAATGAGCAGTTCTTC
>-|TRBV11-2|TRBJ2-4|-
CASSLDGKGDIQYF
TGTGCCAGCAGCTTAGACGGCAAGGGGGACATTCAGTACTTC
>-|TRBV5-1|TRBJ2-3|-
CASSFDSTTDTQYF
TGCGCCAGCAGTTTTGACAGTACCACAGATACGCAGTATTTT
>-|TRBV6-1|TRBJ1-5|TRBD1
CASSEWGQSLSNQPQHF
TGTGCCAGCAGTGAGTGGGGACAGAGTCTTAGCAATCAGCCCCAGCATTTT
>-|TRBV27|TRBJ2-7|-
CASSLGFGSHSYEQYF
TGTGCCAGCAGTCTCGGCTTCGGGAGCCACTCCTACGAGCAGTACTTC
>-|TRBV7-2|TRBJ2-3|TRBD2
CASSPVVAGGGTDTQYF
TGTGCCAGCAGCCCAGTTGTAGCGGGGGGGGGCACAGATACGCAGTATTTT
>-|TRBV19|TRBJ1-5|-
CASSIEGHSNQPQHF
TGTGCCAGTAGTATAGAAGGCCATAGCAATCAGCCCCAGCATTTT
>-|TRBV4-3|TRBJ1-1|-
CASSLRAFGENTEAFF
TGCGCCAGCAGCCTAAGGGCCTTCGGGGAGAACACTGAAGCTTTCTTT
>-|TRBV7-8|TRBJ1-5|-
CASSLNQYSNQPQHF
TGTGCCAGCAGCTTAAACCAGTATAGCAATCAGCCCCAGCATTTT
>-|TRBV20-1|TRBJ2-1|-
CSARTSNEQFF
TGCAGTGCTAGGACGTCGAATGAGCAGTTCTTC
>-|TRBV6-1|TRBJ1-5|-
CASSEGTAQPQHF
TGTGCCAGCAGTGAAGGAACAGCCCAGCCCCAGCATTTT
>-|TRBV18|TRBJ2-7|-
CASSPPAAGGAYEQYF
TGTGCCAGCTCACCGCCCGCGGCCGGGGGCGCGTACGAGCAGTACTTC
>-|TRBV18|TRBJ1-1|-
CASSGTTAATEAFF
TGTGCCAGCTCGGGGACCACAGCGGCCACTGAAGCTTTCTTT
>once|TRBV6-5|TRBJ1-2|-
CASRSGRVSGYTF
TGTGCCAGCAGAAGCGGACGGGTTAGTGGCTACACCTTC
>-|TRBV7-2|TRBJ1-2|-
CASSAAQDGYTF
TGTGCCAGCAGCGCAGCGCAGGATGGCTACACCTTC
>-|TRBV11-2|TRBJ2-1|TRBD2
CASSLLAGGIRNEQFF
TGTGCCAGCAGCTTACTAGCGGGGGGTATAAGGAATGAGCAGTTCTTC
>-|TRBV7-2|TRBJ2-1|TRBD2
CASSLVALTSGRRSEQFF
TGTGCCAGCAGCTTAGTAGCCCTTACTAGCGGGAGGAGAAGTGAGCAGTTCTTC
>-|TRBV9|TRBJ2-3|-
CASSVGTDLFTDTQYF
TGTGCCAGCAGCGTAGGGACAGACCTTTTCACAGATACGCAGTATTTT
>-|TRBV18|TRBJ2-5|TRBD1
CASSSGTGGIETQYF
TGTGCCAGCTCATCCGGGACAGGGGGCATCGAGACCCAGTACTTC
>-|TRBV30|TRBJ1-1|-
CAWRMRSLGIGAFF
TGTGCCTGGAGAATGAGGTCCTTGGGTATAGGAGCTTTCTTT
>-|TRBV6-5|TRBJ1-2|-
CASSRFSDGSGYTF
TGTGCCAGCAGTCGCTTCTCGGACGGGTCCGGCTACACCTTC
>-|TRBV5-1|TRBJ2-7|-
CASSLVGRGGRSYEQYF
TGCGCCAGCAGCTTGGTGGGTCGAGGGGGTAGGTCCTACGAGCAGTACTTC
>-|TRBV18|TRBJ2-6|TRBD1
CASSHEGQGKTNVLTF
TGTGCCAGCTCACACGAGGGACAGGGGAAAACCAACGTCCTGACTTTC
>-|TRBV5-1|TRBJ1-4|-
CASSVAGGANEKLFF
TGCGCCAGCAGCGTGGCGGGGGGAGCTAATGAAAAACTGTTTTTT